This is a list of T cell receptor beta chains from one sample in a study of cytomegalovirus exposure and HLA in healthy donors. The assay was immunoSEQ multiplex PCR, and TCRdb's table has in-frame clones only and misses some. There are 250,000 to 350,000 clones in the sample; roughly 88% occur only once, and 3.5% to 4.5% lies in the top ten. Sequences were obtained from PBMCs. These receptors were collected from a man in his forties in good health and CMV-seropositive. Each CDR3 is given with its conserved first and last residue. Fields, in order: clone size, V gene, CDR3 length, D gene, J gene, CDR3 protein, CDR3 DNA. A D gene is named only where the DNA matches it firmly. Not all rows give a size; the values are once, few, many and, for expanded clones, a class.

few	TRBV5-6	17	TRBD1	TRBJ1-4	CASSSGQGMFANEKLFF	TGTGCCAGCAGCTCAGGACAGGGGATGTTTGCTAATGAAAAACTGTTTTTT
.	TRBV5-6	15	TRBD1	TRBJ2-7	CASSFYGTGNYEQYF	TGTGCCAGCAGCTTCTACGGGACAGGGAACTACGAGCAGTACTTC
few	TRBV15	16	TRBD1	TRBJ1-5	CATSGDRRLSNQPQHF	TGTGCCACCAGCGGGGACAGGAGACTTAGCAATCAGCCCCAGCATTTT
.	TRBV5-1	16	TRBD1	TRBJ2-4	CASSSLYTGGGGIQYF	TGCGCCAGCAGCTCCTTATACACAGGGGGCGGGGGCATTCAGTACTTC
.	TRBV2	15	TRBD1	TRBJ2-7	CASSERGTGLYEQYF	TGTGCCAGCAGTGAAAGGGGGACAGGCCTCTACGAGCAGTACTTC
.	TRBV18	16	.	TRBJ2-7	CASSPNRQGSSYEQYF	TGTGCCAGCTCACCAAACCGCCAAGGGAGCTCCTACGAGCAGTACTTC
.	TRBV30	14	.	TRBJ2-1	CAWSPKTSSNEQFF	TGTGCCTGGAGTCCCAAGACTAGTTCCAATGAGCAGTTCTTC
once	TRBV28	13	.	TRBJ1-1	CASSPRGDTEAFF	TGTGCCAGCAGTCCCAGGGGAGACACTGAAGCTTTCTTT
.	TRBV19	13	.	TRBJ2-2	CASSHLATGELFF	TGTGCCAGTAGTCACCTAGCTACCGGGGAGCTGTTTTTT
.	TRBV13	13	TRBD1	TRBJ2-4	CASSEGQKNIQYF	TGTGCCAGCAGCGAGGGACAGAAAAACATTCAGTACTTC
once	TRBV21-1	17	.	TRBJ2-1	CASSLRTWGQGSNEQFF	.
once	TRBV6-1	13	TRBD1	TRBJ2-7	CAVPGQTFREQYF	TGTGCCGTCCCGGGACAGACATTCAGGGAGCAGTACTTC
.	TRBV7-6	13	.	TRBJ2-1	CASSFGQYNEQFF	TGTGCCAGCAGCTTCGGACAGTACAATGAGCAGTTCTTC
.	TRBV15	16	TRBD2	TRBJ2-1	CATSRPNSGTNNEQFF	TGTGCCACCAGCAGACCAAATTCAGGGACTAACAATGAGCAGTTCTTC
.	TRBV28	15	.	TRBJ1-2	CASRARGSNLYGYTF	TGTGCCAGCAGGGCAAGAGGGTCAAACCTCTATGGCTACACCTTC
.	TRBV2	13	TRBD2	TRBJ2-1	CASSLGLNNEQFF	TGTGCCAGCAGTTTGGGACTAAATAATGAGCAGTTCTTC
.	TRBV7-9	18	TRBD2	TRBJ2-1	CSSSLELVAEVAGVFPFF	TGTTCCAGCAGCTTAGAGTTGGTAGCTGAGGTGGCGGGAGTCTTTCCGTTCTTC
.	TRBV5-1	16	TRBD1	TRBJ2-3	CASSFPETGVSYTQYF	TGCGCCAGCAGCTTCCCCGAGACAGGGGTCTCCTATACGCAGTATTTT
.	TRBV5-1	14	TRBD1	TRBJ1-5	CASSEGQGHQPQHF	TGCGCCAGCAGCGAGGGACAGGGGCATCAGCCCCAGCATTTT
.	TRBV7-9	16	.	TRBJ1-1	CASSHGQPDRVVEAFF	TGTGCCAGCAGCCACGGACAGCCAGATAGAGTAGTTGAAGCTTTCTTT
.	TRBV7-2	17	.	TRBJ2-6	CASSKVPLISGANVLTF	TGTGCCAGCAGCAAAGTCCCTCTAATCTCTGGGGCCAACGTCCTGACTTTC
.	TRBV5-1	15	TRBD2	TRBJ2-3	CASSLGAGETGTQYF	TGCGCCAGCAGCTTGGGAGCGGGAGAAACGGGTACGCAGTATTTT
once	TRBV5-1	14	TRBD2	TRBJ2-1	CASRGLAGGSEQFF	TGCGCCAGCCGGGGGCTAGCGGGAGGAAGTGAGCAGTTCTTC
.	TRBV11-2	16	TRBD1	TRBJ2-1	CASSFTGTGVYNEQFF	TGTGCCAGCAGCTTCACCGGGACAGGGGTCTACAATGAGCAGTTCTTC
.	TRBV18	11	.	TRBJ1-1	CASSLRGQAFF	TGTGCCAGCTCACTCAGGGGACAAGCTTTCTTT
.	TRBV7-9	13	.	TRBJ1-4	CSSSLARNEKLFF	TGTTCCAGCAGCTTAGCGAGGAATGAAAAACTGTTTTTT
.	TRBV29-1	15	TRBD2	TRBJ2-1	CSYRVAGSSYNEQFF	TGCAGCTATCGGGTAGCGGGAAGCTCCTACAATGAGCAGTTCTTC
.	TRBV30	14	.	TRBJ2-3	CAWSVLGGTDTQYF	TGTGCCTGGAGTGTACTCGGGGGCACAGATACGCAGTATTTT
few	TRBV6-5	14	.	TRBJ1-1	CASSYSTGNTEAFF	TGTGCCAGCAGTTACTCGACAGGGAACACTGAAGCTTTCTTT
.	TRBV6-5	14	.	TRBJ2-3	CASSYLRVTDTQYF	TGTGCCAGCAGTTATCTCAGGGTTACAGATACGCAGTATTTT
once	TRBV10-3	16	TRBD2	TRBJ2-3	CAISERAGGLTDTQYF	TGTGCCATCAGTGAACGTGCGGGAGGCCTCACAGATACGCAGTATTTT
.	TRBV2	14	.	TRBJ1-5	CATAVERGNQPQHF	TGTGCCACAGCGGTAGAGCGGGGCAATCAGCCCCAGCATTTT
few	TRBV4-2	15	.	TRBJ2-1	CASSQVEVTYNEQFF	TGTGCCAGCAGCCAAGTGGAGGTGACCTACAATGAGCAGTTCTTC
once	TRBV11-2	12	.	TRBJ1-1	CASSLGHTEAFF	TGTGCCAGCAGCTTAGGGCACACTGAAGCTTTCTTT
few	TRBV11-2	16	TRBD2	TRBJ2-3	CASSLTSGKSTDTQYF	TGTGCCAGCAGCCTGACTAGCGGGAAAAGCACAGATACGCAGTATTTT
.	TRBV5-4	14	.	TRBJ2-5	CASSLRDSQETQYF	TGTGCCAGCAGCCTCCGGGACTCTCAAGAGACCCAGTACTTC
.	TRBV6-5	15	.	TRBJ1-5	CASSYGQWSNQPQHF	TGTGCCAGCAGTTACGGACAGTGGAGCAATCAGCCCCAGCATTTT
.	TRBV28	17	TRBD2	TRBJ2-7	CASVEGPTSGRADEQYF	TGTGCATCGGTTGAGGGCCCGACTAGCGGGAGGGCGGACGAGCAGTACTTC
.	TRBV11-2	18	TRBD1	TRBJ2-1	CASSSPTGASHTFNEQFF	TGTGCCAGCAGCTCCCCGACAGGGGCTTCCCATACATTCAATGAGCAGTTCTTC
.	TRBV30	15	.	TRBJ1-2	CAWDGTTQGYYGYTF	TGTGCCTGGGACGGAACCACTCAGGGATACTATGGCTACACCTTC
.	TRBV28	15	TRBD1	TRBJ1-3	CASSSQGALGNTIYF	TGTGCCAGCAGTTCCCAGGGGGCGCTTGGAAACACCATATATTTT
.	TRBV5-1	15	TRBD1	TRBJ2-7	CASSLFPGQGYEQYF	TGCGCCAGCAGCTTGTTCCCGGGACAGGGTTACGAGCAGTACTTC
.	TRBV15	17	.	TRBJ2-2	CATSTFLRLLNTGELFF	TGTGCCACCAGCACCTTCCTGCGGCTACTCAACACCGGGGAGCTGTTTTTT
.	TRBV19	16	.	TRBJ2-3	CASSPQPLLGTDTQYF	TGTGCCAGTAGTCCACAGCCGCTCTTGGGCACAGATACGCAGTATTTT
.	TRBV28	19	TRBD2	TRBJ2-1	CASSLIEESSGVFTVEQFF	TGTGCCAGCAGTTTAATCGAGGAGTCTAGCGGGGTTTTTACAGTGGAGCAGTTCTTC
.	TRBV28	10	.	TRBJ1-2	CATQGYGYTF	TGTGCCACACAGGGCTATGGCTACACCTTC
.	TRBV21-1	15	.	TRBJ2-3	CASTIETGGKDTQYF	TGTGCCAGCACCATTGAAACGGGAGGCAAAGATACGCAGTATTTT
once	TRBV7-9	14	.	TRBJ1-3	CASSFGGAGNTIYF	TGTGCCAGCAGCTTCGGGGGAGCTGGAAACACCATATATTTT
.	TRBV23-1	17	TRBD1	TRBJ2-3	CASSMEPGTVSTDTQYF	TGCGCCAGCAGCATGGAACCCGGGACAGTCAGCACAGATACGCAGTATTTT
.	TRBV27	13	.	TRBJ1-1	CASSSPTVTEAFF	TGTGCCAGCAGTTCCCCAACGGTCACTGAAGCTTTCTTT
.	TRBV27	13	.	TRBJ2-7	CASSFEARYEQYF	TGTGCCAGCAGTTTTGAGGCTCGCTACGAGCAGTACTTC
.	TRBV27	16	.	TRBJ1-4	CASSLDGAITNEKLFF	TGTGCCAGCAGTTTAGATGGGGCAATCACTAATGAAAAACTGTTTTTT
.	TRBV15	15	.	TRBJ2-7	CATNAGGGVGYEQYF	TGTGCCACGAACGCAGGAGGGGGGGTTGGGTACGAGCAGTACTTC
.	TRBV19	14	TRBD1	TRBJ1-5	CASSIPWGQGRWSF	TGTGCCAGTAGTATCCCATGGGGACAGGGCCGGTGGTCATTT
.	TRBV27	13	.	TRBJ2-7	CASTPDSSYEQYF	TGTGCCAGCACCCCGGACAGCTCCTACGAGCAGTACTTC
.	TRBV7-7	13	.	TRBJ2-2	CASSPPGPGELFF	TGTGCTAGCAGCCCACCAGGGCCCGGGGAGCTGTTTTTT
.	TRBV29-1	14	.	TRBJ2-1	CSVEGGEWGNEQFF	TGCAGCGTTGAAGGGGGAGAATGGGGCAATGAGCAGTTCTTC
.	TRBV4-1	14	.	TRBJ2-1	CASSQLQGRNEQFF	TGCGCCAGCAGCCAGCTACAGGGTCGCAATGAGCAGTTCTTC
.	TRBV19	14	.	TRBJ1-2	CASRSLRVYYGYTF	TGTGCCAGTAGATCCCTCAGGGTTTACTATGGCTACACCTTC